A single sample gave rise to the 11 T cell receptor beta chains below, sequenced in a study of T cell responses to AZD1222 COVID-19 vaccine. Some clones are missing from TCRdb's copy, which holds only in-frame ones; the method was immunoSEQ multiplex PCR. The table has fewer than 150,000 clones, 80% to 90% seen once. The material was peripheral blood, obtained on day 0 of AZD1222 vaccination. The origin of the receptors is an adult in good health.

This clone came up a few times. V and J are TRBV6-5 and TRBJ2-7, with 8 bases aligning to TRBD2. Germline loops: CDR1 MNHEY, CDR2 SVGAGI. Losses at the gene ends were 4 bases for V and 0 bases for J; bases not matched to a gene: 5. The CDR3 sequence is 15 residues long. The CDR3 coding sequence is TGTGCCAGCAGTTTTGACGGGGGGGCCTCCTACGAGCAGTACTTC. This gives the protein CASSFDGGASYEQYF.

A word on this clone: This specimen includes other DNA sequences encoding the same CDR3. The chain links TRBV7-9 to TRBJ2-7; D is tentatively TRBD1 or TRBD2 (5 bases each). Trimming cost V 5 bases and J 5 bases, with 10 bases left between them. The CDR3 loop spans 12 amino acids. From germline, CDR1 is SEHNR and CDR2 FQNEAQ (reference sequence). The CDR3 reads CASSPGRDEQYF. The CDR3 DNA reads TGTGCCAGCAGCCCGGGGCGGGACGAGCAGTACTTC.

V and J are TRBV11-2 and TRBJ2-5; D is unclear. Germline V CDR1 and CDR2: SGHAT, FQNNGV. The CDR3 spans 15 residues. The ends were cut back, 0 bases at V and 5 bases at J, with 13 bases in the middle. The CDR3 coding sequence is TGTGCCAGCAGCTTAGAATTGAGTGGCCGGGAGACCCAGTACTTC. Translated: CASSLELSGRETQYF.

This sequence joins TRBV29-1 and TRBJ2-7; 7 bases line up with TRBD1. Germline V CDR1 and CDR2: SQVTM, ANQGSEA. This CDR3 is 13 amino acids long. The J segment lost 4 bases and the V segment lost 6 bases, leaving 9 bases of the junction unmatched. CDR3 in DNA: TGCAGCGTGGCCGAAGGGGACAGATACGAGCAGTACTTC. It is translated as CSVAEGDRYEQYF.

The V call is TRBV19, the J call TRBJ1-1, with a weak D call TRBD1 (5 bases). The CDR3 covers 12 residues. Germline CDR1 LNHDA, CDR2 SQIVND (reference sequence). Trimming shortened V by 8 bases and J by 11 bases, and 18 bases separated the two germline ends. The CDR3 nucleotides read TGTGCCAGTGGCCCTCGGAGGGGAGGGGCTTTCTTT. This translates into CASGPRRGGAFF.

This clone was found once. This rearrangement joins TRBV7-7 to TRBJ2-7; TRBD1 is a possible D gene (6 bases). The V end was cut by 5 bases, the J end by 3 bases, with 11 bases between. Germline V CDR1 and CDR2: SSHAT, FNYEAQ (reference sequence). CDR3 length: 13 residues. DNA for the CDR3: TGTGCCAGCAGCCCGGGACACGGCTACGAGCAGTACTTC. This codes for CASSPGHGYEQYF.

CDR3 nucleotide sequence: TGCAGCGTTTTACAGGGTGTTCCTTTCTTT. Translation: CSVLQGVPFF. The rearrangement links TRBV29-1 to TRBJ1-1; perhaps TRBD1 as D (6 bases). The CDR3 totals 10 residues. CDR1 is SQVTM, CDR2 ANQGSEA, per germline. V lost 5 bases and J lost 12, with 13 bases in between.

V gene TRBV7-9 combines with J gene TRBJ2-7; TRBD1 or TRBD2 may be the D gene (5 bases each). The CDR3 has 15 amino acids. Germline assignment: CDR1 SEHNR and CDR2 FQNEAQ (reference sequence). Trimming removed 4 bases at V and 0 bases at J, with 13 bases between. The CDR3, as DNA: TGTGCCAGCAGCTACGACGGGACCATCTCCTACGAGCAGTACTTC. The encoded protein is CASSYDGTISYEQYF.

This CDR3 is CASADRYEQYF. CDR3 nucleotides: TGTGCCAGTGCTGACCGGTACGAGCAGTACTTC. The chain has TRBV7-8 and TRBJ2-7; D ambiguous. The germline V gene has CDR1 SGHVS and CDR2 FQNEAQ. The CDR3 covers 11 residues. Trimming stripped 9 bases from V and 4 bases from J, with 10 bases between.

The chain links TRBV27 to TRBJ1-5; D perhaps matches TRBD1 (5 bases). Trimming took off 5 bases at V and 1 base at J, with 18 bases between the two ends. The CDR3 extends over 17 amino acids. The germline V gene has CDR1 MNHEY and CDR2 SMNVEV (reference sequence). CDR3 nucleotide sequence: TGTGCCAGCAGTAGGGGAGTAGGGGCAGGCAGCAATCAGCCCCAGCATTTT. This translates into CASSRGVGAGSNQPQHF.

The rearrangement uses TRBV7-8 and TRBJ2-3; the match to TRBD1 covers 8 bases. Per the germline V gene, CDR1 is SGHVS and CDR2 is FQNEAQ. This CDR3 comprises 15 residues. After removal of 5 bases from V and 5 bases from J, the junction contained 9 bases not matched to a gene. CDR3 nucleotides: TGTGCCAGCAGCGGGTGGACAGGGAGTGAAGATACGCAGTATTTT. Residues: CASSGWTGSEDTQYF.